These 19 T cell receptor beta chains were all obtained from the same sample, sequenced in a study of neoadjuvant nivolumab and ipilimumab in lung cancer. Data came from immunoSEQ multiplex PCR; TCRdb stores just in-frame clones and leaves some out. This repertoire shows about 8,000 clones, about 89% found once; its top ten account for roughly 2.4%. Source: tumor tissue, taken after neoadjuvant nivolumab, alone or with ipilimumab, at or shortly before surgery. The receptors shown here come from an adult with non-small cell lung cancer. Some clones in this sample may be carry-over from other donors' samples.

The rearrangement joins TRBV11-2 to TRBJ1-1, with 8 positions matching TRBD1. The V and J ends lost 10 bases and 5 bases, in that order; junction bases with no gene match: 9. The CDR3 spans 13 residues. Germline CDR1 SGHAT, CDR2 FQNNGV. In nucleotides, the CDR3 is TGTGCCATATCGACAGGGGAATGGACTGAAGCTTTCTTT. This sequence encodes CAISTGEWTEAFF. The variable domain in full, with the rest retrieved from reference TRBV11-2 and TRBJ1-1, is EAGVAQSPRYKIIEKRQSVAFWCNPISGHATLYWYQQILGQGPKLLIQFQNNGVVDDSQLPKDRFSAERLKGVDSTLKIQPAKLEDSAVYLCAISTGEWTEAFFGQGTRLTVV.

The chain combines TRBV7-2 with TRBJ2-3; D remains ambiguous. Between the trimmed V and J ends, which lost 6 bases and 0 bases, there was a span of 13 bases. Germline values: CDR1 SGHTA, CDR2 FQGNSA. CDR3 length: 15 amino acids. The CDR3 DNA is TGTGCCAGCAGTCAAGAATACACTAGCACAGATACGCAGTATTTT. It yields the protein CASSQEYTSTDTQYF. Full variable domain (rest looked up from reference TRBV7-2 and TRBJ2-3): GAGVSQSPSNKVTEKGKDVELRCDPISGHTALYWYRQSLGQGLEFLIYFQGNSAPDKSGLPSDRFSAERTGGSVSTLTIQRTQQEDSAVYLCASSQEYTSTDTQYFGPGTRLTVL.

The chain has TRBV7-2 and TRBJ1-1; 8 bases match TRBD1. The CDR3 covers 15 residues. The J segment lost 5 bases and the V segment lost 3 bases, leaving 8 bases of the junction unmatched. CDR1 is SGHTA, CDR2 FQGNSA, per germline. CDR3 bases: TGTGCCAGCAGCTTCTCAGGACAGGGAAAAACTGAAGCTTTCTTT. Its translation is CASSFSGQGKTEAFF.

This chain connects TRBV4-1 to TRBJ2-3; TRBD1 is a possible D gene (6 bases). The CDR3 is 16 residues long. Trimming stripped 1 base from V and 6 bases from J, with 17 bases between. Germline CDR1 and CDR2: MGHRA and YSYEKL. CDR3 coding DNA: TGCGCCAGCAGCCAAGTGTCAGGGGTATCATCTGATACGCAGTATTTT. Protein sequence: CASSQVSGVSSDTQYF.

This chain joins TRBV14 and TRBJ1-5; tentative D call: TRBD1 (5 bases). With 5 bases removed from V and 6 bases from J, the gap between germline ends came to 23 bases. Germline V gene data show CDR1 as SGHDN and CDR2 as FVKESK. The CDR3 spans 17 residues. The CDR3 here is CASSFLRDEGWGQPQHF. As DNA, the CDR3 is TGTGCCAGCAGCTTCCTTCGGGACGAGGGATGGGGTCAGCCCCAGCATTTT.

This chain connects TRBV30 to TRBJ1-1; D may be TRBD1 (5 bases). Trimming pared 7 bases from V and 1 base from J, leaving 13 bases between. CDR3 length equals 13 residues. From germline, CDR1 is GTSNPN and CDR2 SVGIG (reference sequence). The CDR3 protein is CAYIPGRNTEAFF. The CDR3, as DNA: TGTGCCTATATCCCGGGACGGAACACTGAAGCTTTCTTT.

The rearrangement joins TRBV18 to TRBJ1-5, with D uncertain. The V gene lost 4 bases and the J gene lost 5 bases, with 9 bases spanning the gap. Germline CDR1 and CDR2: KGHSH and LQKENI. The CDR3 consists of 13 residues. The DNA of the CDR3 is TGTGCCAGCTCACAGGGCTGGGATCAGCCCCAGCATTTT. Its protein product is CASSQGWDQPQHF. Full variable domain (missing parts from reference TRBV18 and TRBJ1-5): NAGVMQNPRHLVRRRGQEARLRCSPMKGHSHVYWYRQLPEEGLKFMVYLQKENIIDESGMPKERFSAEFPKEGPSILRIQQVVRGDSAAYFCASSQGWDQPQHFGDGTRLSIL.

This chain joins TRBV11-2 and TRBJ1-1, with D hard to call. Germline V gene lookup returns CDR1 SGHAT and CDR2 FQNNGV. The CDR3 is 13 residues long. V was cut by 3 bases and J by 4 bases, with 9 bases left in between. CDR3 protein: CASSLGWGTEAFF. CDR3 sequence (DNA): TGTGCCAGCAGCTTGGGTTGGGGCACTGAAGCTTTCTTT.

The chain links TRBV10-3 to TRBJ2-7; the match to TRBD2 covers 12 bases. The V and J ends lost 0 bases and 3 bases, in that order; junction bases with no gene match: 6. This CDR3 region has 17 residues. Germline V lookup: CDR1 ENHRY, CDR2 SYGVKD. The chain's CDR3 is CAISESELAGGVYEQYF. CDR3 nucleotide sequence: TGTGCCATCAGTGAGTCTGAACTAGCGGGGGGCGTCTACGAGCAGTACTTC.

This clone was counted once. V and J are TRBV5-1 and TRBJ2-2, with D perhaps matching TRBD1 or TRBD2 (5 bases each). Between the trimmed V and J ends, which lost 5 bases and 5 bases, there was a span of 13 bases. CDR1 is SGHRS and CDR2 is YFSETQ in the germline V gene. The CDR3 totals 14 residues. Here the CDR3 DNA reads TGCGCCAGCAGTTCGGATGGGGGAACCGGGGAGCTGTTTTTT. Translation: CASSSDGGTGELFF.

The chain employs TRBV7-9 and TRBJ1-5, with D unresolved. This CDR3 has 14 amino acids. CDR1 and CDR2 from the germline V gene are SEHNR and FQNEAQ (reference sequence). Trimming shortened V by 5 bases and J by 0 bases, and 8 bases separated the two germline ends. Here the CDR3 reads CASSQGNSNQPQHF. The CDR3 DNA is TGTGCCAGCAGCCAAGGTAATAGCAATCAGCCCCAGCATTTT.

V gene TRBV4-1 combines with J gene TRBJ2-7, with a tentative D call TRBD1 (6 bases). V was shortened by 2 bases and J by 4 bases, with 15 bases between the two germline ends. Germline V gene lookup returns CDR1 MGHRA and CDR2 YSYEKL. CDR3 length: 15 amino acids. The CDR3 bases are TGCGCCAGCAGCCAAACGGCAGGGGCTATTTACGAGCAGTACTTC. As protein: CASSQTAGAIYEQYF.

The CDR3 loop reads CASSSGGFTYEQYF. In nucleotides, the CDR3 is TGTGCCAGTAGCTCAGGGGGCTTTACCTACGAGCAGTACTTC. The chain employs TRBV19 and TRBJ2-7; 8 bases match TRBD1. With V trimmed by 6 bases and J by 2 bases, 6 bases remained unmatched. The CDR3 loop spans 14 amino acids. Germline V gene lookup returns CDR1 LNHDA and CDR2 SQIVND (reference sequence).

This rearrangement joins TRBV11-2 to TRBJ2-7, with 7 bases fitting TRBD2. J gave up 6 bases and V 7 bases, and 6 bases lay outside the gene matches. The CDR3 contains 12 residues. Germline-derived CDR1 and CDR2 are SGHAT and FQNNGV. The CDR3 loop is CASNPGGGEQYF. DNA of the CDR3: TGTGCCAGCAACCCTGGGGGGGGCGAGCAGTACTTC.

CDR3 sequence reads: CASSLVASSYEQYF. DNA for the CDR3: TGTGCCAGCAGCTTGGTTGCGAGCTCCTACGAGCAGTACTTC. The V and J genes are TRBV5-5 and TRBJ2-7; the D is unclear. This CDR3 has 14 residues. Germline lookup yields CDR1 SGHKS and CDR2 YYEKEE (reference sequence). V lost 0 bases and J 0 bases, leaving 7 bases between the germline ends.

V usage is TRBV5-4 and J usage is TRBJ2-2, with a weak D call TRBD1 (6 bases). Trimming pared 4 bases from V and 4 bases from J, leaving 17 bases between. From germline, CDR1 is SGHNT and CDR2 YYREEE (reference sequence). This CDR3 has 16 amino acids. The CDR3 DNA reads TGTGCCAGCAGCCCGGGGTGGGGGCCCGGCACCGGGGAGCTGTTTTTT. Translated: CASSPGWGPGTGELFF.

V gene TRBV30 combines with J gene TRBJ2-5; no firm D call. Germline assignment: CDR1 GTSNPN and CDR2 SVGIG (reference sequence). Trimming took 5 bases from V and 5 from J, leaving 9 bases between them. The CDR3 is 11 residues long. CDR3 in amino acids: CAWGLGETQYF. The DNA of the CDR3 is TGTGCCTGGGGTTTAGGGGAGACCCAGTACTTC.

With regard to this clone: One junction end does not reproduce the germline sequence, and a read error may be involved. The V and J genes are TRBV7-7 and TRBJ2-5, with TRBD1 identical over 10 bases. The CDR3 extends over 14 amino acids. Germline V CDR1 and CDR2: SSHAT, FNYEAQ (reference sequence). In nucleotides, the CDR3 is TGTGCTAGCAGCCGACAGGGGGCTCAAGAGACCCAGTACTTC. Encoded protein: CASSRQGAQETQYF.

The chain links TRBV4-1 to TRBJ1-5; no reliable D call. Germline CDR1 and CDR2: MGHRA and YSYEKL. V was pared by 1 base and J by 5 bases, with 12 bases between. The CDR3 length is 15 residues. DNA for the CDR3: TGCGCCAGCAGCCAAGTTTCGGACCGGTATCAGCCCCAGCATTTT. Translating it yields CASSQVSDRYQPQHF.